The clone carrying this T cell receptor (beta chain) was counted between two and nine times. This sample was taken from a study of response to subunit inactivated influenza vaccine. This CDR3 contains 16 residues. Per the germline V gene, CDR1 is DFQATT and CDR2 is SNEGSKA (reference sequence). With V trimmed by 4 bases and J by 0 bases, 3 bases remained unmatched. MiXCR, run by TCRdb on the RT-PCR reads, gives a single entry per CDR3 protein. The table records 150,000 to 200,000 distinct CDR3 sequences, approximately 9.2% of them present only once. The origin of this receptor is a man between 45 and 60 years old who received an inactivated influenza vaccine. Sequencing was performed on non-naive T cells sorted from PBMCs, taken on the day of vaccination. The chain combines TRBV20-1 with TRBJ2-7; 16 nucleotides align to TRBD2. The CDR3 protein is CSATGTSGRVSYEQYF. The CDR3 DNA reads TGCAGTGCTACCGGGACTAGCGGGAGGGTCTCCTACGAGCAGTACTTC.